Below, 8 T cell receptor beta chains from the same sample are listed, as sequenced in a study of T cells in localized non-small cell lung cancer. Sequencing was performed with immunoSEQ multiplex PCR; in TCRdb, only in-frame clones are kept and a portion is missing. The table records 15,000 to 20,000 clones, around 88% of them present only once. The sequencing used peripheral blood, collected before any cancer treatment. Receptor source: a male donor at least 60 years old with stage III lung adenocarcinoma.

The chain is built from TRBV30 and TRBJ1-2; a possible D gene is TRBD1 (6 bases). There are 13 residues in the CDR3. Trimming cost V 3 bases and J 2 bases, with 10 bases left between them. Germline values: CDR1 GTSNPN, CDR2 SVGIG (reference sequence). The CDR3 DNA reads TGTGCCTGGAGCCCGGACAGAAACTATGGCTACACCTTC. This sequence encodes CAWSPDRNYGYTF. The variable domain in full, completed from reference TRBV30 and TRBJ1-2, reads SQTIHQWPATLVQPVGSPLSLECTVEGTSNPNLYWYRQAAGRGLQLLFYSVGIGQISSEVPQNLSASRPQDRQFILSSKKLLLSDSGFYLCAWSPDRNYGYTFGSGTRLTVV.

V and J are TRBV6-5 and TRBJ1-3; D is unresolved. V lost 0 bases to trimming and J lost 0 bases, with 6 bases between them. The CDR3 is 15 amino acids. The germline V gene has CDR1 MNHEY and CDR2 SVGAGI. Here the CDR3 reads CASSYSSASGNTIYF. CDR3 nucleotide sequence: TGTGCCAGCAGTTACTCGAGCGCCTCTGGAAACACCATATATTTT.

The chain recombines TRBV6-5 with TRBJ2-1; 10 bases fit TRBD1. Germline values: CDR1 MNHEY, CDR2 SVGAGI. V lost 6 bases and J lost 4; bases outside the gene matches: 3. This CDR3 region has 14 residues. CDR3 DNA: TGTGCCAGCAGGGGGACAGGGGAGTACAATGAGCAGTTCTTC. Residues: CASRGTGEYNEQFF.

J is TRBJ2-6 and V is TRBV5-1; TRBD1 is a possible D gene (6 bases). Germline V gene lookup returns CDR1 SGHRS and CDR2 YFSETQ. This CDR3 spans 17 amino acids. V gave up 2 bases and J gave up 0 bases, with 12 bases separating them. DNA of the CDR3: TGCGCCAGCAGCTTACGGACAGCGAGCTCTGGGGCCAACGTCCTGACTTTC. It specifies CASSLRTASSGANVLTF.

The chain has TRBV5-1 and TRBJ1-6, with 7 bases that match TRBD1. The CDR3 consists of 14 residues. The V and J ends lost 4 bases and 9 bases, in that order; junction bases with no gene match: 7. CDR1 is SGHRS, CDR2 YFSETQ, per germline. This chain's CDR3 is CASSPQGDGSPLHF. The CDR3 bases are TGCGCCAGCAGCCCCCAGGGGGATGGTTCACCCCTCCACTTT.

The CDR3 spells CASSEDLTGAYEQYF. In DNA form, the CDR3 reads TGTGCCAGCAGTGAAGACCTGACAGGGGCCTACGAGCAGTACTTC. The chain is built from TRBV6-1 and TRBJ2-7; TRBD1 agrees at 8 bases. The CDR3 runs 15 residues. The V segment lost 1 base and the J segment 2 bases; nucleotides outside the gene matches: 4. Germline loops: CDR1 MNHNS, CDR2 SASEGT.

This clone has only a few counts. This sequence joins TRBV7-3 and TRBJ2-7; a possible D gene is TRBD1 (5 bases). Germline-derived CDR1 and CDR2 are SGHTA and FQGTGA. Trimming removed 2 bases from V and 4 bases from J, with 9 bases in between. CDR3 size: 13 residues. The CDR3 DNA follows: TGTGCCAGCAGCTTACTGTCAGGGTACGAGCAGTACTTC. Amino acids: CASSLLSGYEQYF. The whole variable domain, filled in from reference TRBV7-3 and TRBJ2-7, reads GAGVSQTPSNKVTEKGKYVELRCDPISGHTALYWYRQSLGQGPEFLIYFQGTGAADDSGLPNDRFFAVRPEGSVSTLKIQRTERGDSAVYLCASSLLSGYEQYFGPGTRLTVT.

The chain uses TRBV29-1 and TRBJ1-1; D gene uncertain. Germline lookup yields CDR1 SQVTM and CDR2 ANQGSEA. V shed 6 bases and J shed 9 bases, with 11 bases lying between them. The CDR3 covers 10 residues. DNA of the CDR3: TGCAGCGTGGGCACCGTCCAAGCTTTCTTT. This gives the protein CSVGTVQAFF.